The 30 T cell receptor beta chains below all came from one sample that was sequenced in a study of cytomegalovirus exposure and HLA in healthy donors (dated by TCRdb to about 2017). Library generation was performed with the immunoSEQ multiplex PCR assay. For the multiplex PCR, a mixture combining 60 forward primers for TCR Vbeta segments and 13 reverse primers for TCR Jbeta segments was used. In its TCRdb copy, this immuneACCESS table keeps in-frame sequences only and misses some clones. Where compared with another copy, unresolved V genes explain less than half of these, and the others have no known cause. Recorded for this sample are about 200,000 clones; around 79% of them occurred a single time. The top ten clones comprise roughly 1.5% of the sample. The sequenced sample was PBMCs. The receptor source for this set is a woman aged 45-65 years in good health and CMV-seronegative.

Written as DNA, the CDR3 is TGTGCCAGCAGTTTGTGGACATCGGAGGAAGCTTTCTTT. Amino acids: CASSLWTSEEAFF. The chain joins TRBV27 to TRBJ1-1, with D maybe TRBD1 (5 bases). Trimming stripped 3 bases from V and 8 bases from J, with 13 bases between. The CDR3 totals 13 residues. Germline CDR1 MNHEY, CDR2 SMNVEV (reference sequence).

This clone was seen just once. The chain uses TRBV4-1 and TRBJ1-3, with TRBD1 matching over 8 bases. J lost 4 bases, V lost 0 bases, and 5 bases had no gene match. The CDR3 extends over 16 amino acids. CDR1 is MGHRA, CDR2 YSYEKL, per germline. In DNA, the CDR3 is TGCGCCAGCAGCCAAGAACAGGGGACAGGCGGAAACACCATATATTTT. Translating it yields CASSQEQGTGGNTIYF.

The V and J genes are TRBV6-1 and TRBJ2-7; TRBD1 agrees at 7 bases. This CDR3 is 12 amino acids long. Germline values: CDR1 MNHNS, CDR2 SASEGT. The CDR3 protein is CATGQVLYEQYF. The CDR3 coding sequence is TGTGCGACAGGACAGGTTCTCTACGAGCAGTACTTC.

The rearrangement links TRBV9 to TRBJ2-1; 7 positions agree with TRBD2. V trimming: 0 bases; J trimming: 0 bases; junction bases outside the gene matches: 0. The CDR3 totals 15 residues. CDR1 is SGDLS and CDR2 is YYNGEE in the germline V gene. The DNA of the CDR3 is TGTGCCAGCAGCGTAGGCGGGGGCTCCTACAATGAGCAGTTCTTC. It translates to CASSVGGGSYNEQFF.

The chain links TRBV5-5 to TRBJ2-6; maybe TRBD1 (6 bases). The V gene's germline CDR1 is SGHKS and CDR2 YYEKEE (reference sequence). This CDR3 spans 17 amino acids. Trimming took off 0 bases at V and 1 base at J, with 11 bases between the two ends. The CDR3 DNA reads TGTGCCAGCAGCTTGGTGACAGGTTATTCTGGGGCCAACGTCCTGACTTTC. Residues: CASSLVTGYSGANVLTF.

As to this clone: At one of its ends the junction is not consistent with the germline gene, which may arise from a read error. The rearrangement links TRBV7-3 to TRBJ2-1; 9 positions agree with TRBD2. The CDR3 contains 15 residues. Per germline, CDR1 SGHTA and CDR2 FQGTGA. The CDR3 DNA reads TGTTCCAGCAGCTTTAGGCTAGCGGGAATCAATGAGCAGTTCTTC. It codes for CSSSFRLAGINEQFF.

V and J are TRBV7-8 and TRBJ2-1; 7 nucleotides line up with TRBD2. Trimming at V came to 1 base and at J to 9 bases, leaving 12 bases not matched to a gene. The CDR3 totals 16 residues. Germline assignment: CDR1 SGHVS and CDR2 FQNEAQ. CDR3 DNA sequence: TGTGCCAGCAGCTTAGGGAGGGGACTACCTTCCCTTGAGCAGTTCTTC. As protein: CASSLGRGLPSLEQFF.

This clone was counted only a few times. V gene TRBV4-1 combines with J gene TRBJ2-7, with a possible D match to TRBD2 (6 bases). Germline V gene sequence: CDR1 MGHRA, CDR2 YSYEKL. V lost 1 base, J lost 2 bases, and 9 bases lay in between. The CDR3 runs 14 residues. The CDR3 loop reads CASSQGEAAYEQYF. DNA for the CDR3: TGCGCCAGCAGCCAAGGGGAGGCCGCCTACGAGCAGTACTTC.

The chain has TRBV14 and TRBJ1-2; TRBD1 matches 7 bases. The CDR3 is 17 residues long. After removal of 1 base from V and 8 bases from J, the junction contained 16 bases not matched to a gene. The germline V gene encodes CDR1 SGHDN and CDR2 FVKESK. The CDR3 bases are TGTGCCAGCAGCCAAGGACGGTCAGGGGGTCTGGCAAAAGGCTACACCTTC. It specifies CASSQGRSGGLAKGYTF.

The chain is built from TRBV10-1 and TRBJ2-1; 8 bases align to TRBD2. Germline V gene data show CDR1 as WNHNN and CDR2 as SYGVQD (reference sequence). J gave up 7 bases and V 0 bases, and 11 bases lay outside the gene matches. The CDR3 extends over 17 amino acids. The CDR3, as DNA: TGCGCCAGCAGTGAGTCGGTTTGGCGGGGGGTAAGAAATGAGCAGTTCTTC. Amino acids: CASSESVWRGVRNEQFF.

J is TRBJ1-5 and V is TRBV7-9; 7 positions agree with TRBD1. This CDR3 contains 10 residues. With V trimmed by 3 bases and J by 16 bases, 3 bases remained unmatched. Germline V lookup: CDR1 SEHNR, CDR2 FQNEAQ (reference sequence). CDR3 region: CASSFRDRHF. CDR3 DNA sequence: TGTGCCAGCAGCTTCCGGGACAGACATTTT.

The chain has TRBV16 and TRBJ2-4, with 9 positions matching TRBD1. There are 16 residues in the CDR3. Germline-derived CDR1 and CDR2 are KGHSY and FQNENV. Trimming cost V 4 bases and J 0 bases; bases outside gene matches: 4. CDR3 residues: CASSPGQGIAKNIQYF. CDR3 nucleotide sequence: TGTGCCAGCAGCCCGGGACAGGGAATAGCCAAAAACATTCAGTACTTC. The complete variable domain, with remaining parts taken from reference TRBV16 and TRBJ2-4, reads GEEVAQTPKHLVRGEGQKAKLYCAPIKGHSYVFWYQQVLKNEFKFLISFQNENVFDETGMPKERFSAKCLPNSPCSLEIQATKLEDSAVYFCASSPGQGIAKNIQYFGAGTRLSVL.

This clone was counted between two and nine times. The rearrangement joins TRBV19 to TRBJ1-5; 7 nucleotides match TRBD1. Germline assignment: CDR1 LNHDA and CDR2 SQIVND (reference sequence). Trimming removed 2 bases from V and 4 bases from J; junction bases left unmatched: 8. The CDR3 consists of 16 residues. The CDR3 loop is CASSITTGMGNQPQHF. CDR3 sequence (DNA): TGTGCCAGTAGTATAACGACAGGGATGGGAAATCAGCCCCAGCATTTT.

DNA for the CDR3: TGTGCCAGCAGTTCCTCTCCCCAGGGGGCTGAAGCTTTCTTT. Translated: CASSSSPQGAEAFF. The rearrangement uses TRBV6-1 and TRBJ1-1, with TRBD1 matching 7 bases. Germline trimming cut 5 bases from V and 6 bases from J; bases unmatched to any gene: 9. Germline lookup yields CDR1 MNHNS and CDR2 SASEGT. CDR3 length: 14 residues.

The chain carries TRBV28 and TRBJ2-7; 9 bases match TRBD2. The CDR3 is made up of 15 amino acids. Germline-derived CDR1 and CDR2 are MDHEN and SYDVKM. V lost 4 bases and J lost 3; bases outside the gene matches: 7. CDR3 bases: TGTGCCAGCAGTTCGCCGGGAGCGGGAGGCTACGAGCAGTACTTC. Translating it yields CASSSPGAGGYEQYF.

The rearrangement links TRBV6-6 to TRBJ2-7; maybe TRBD1 (5 bases). The V gene lost 2 bases and the J gene lost 6 bases, with 14 bases spanning the gap. The CDR3 loop spans 14 amino acids. Germline-derived CDR1 and CDR2 are MNHNY and SVGAGI (reference sequence). DNA for the CDR3: TGTGCCAGCAGTTACCCCGGACAAGGGCGCGAGCAGTACTTC. Translation gives CASSYPGQGREQYF.

This chain connects TRBV5-5 to TRBJ1-1, with TRBD1 as a possible D gene (5 bases). The germline V gene encodes CDR1 SGHKS and CDR2 YYEKEE (reference sequence). Trimming removed 6 bases at V and 1 base at J, with 7 bases between. This CDR3 is 12 amino acids long. This CDR3 is CASMDKNTEAFF. CDR3 DNA sequence: TGTGCCAGCATGGACAAGAACACTGAAGCTTTCTTT.

The chain carries TRBV4-3 and TRBJ1-1; the D is unclear. V gave up 4 bases and J gave up 1 base, with 10 bases separating them. The germline V gene has CDR1 LGHNA and CDR2 YSLEER. The CDR3 length is 14 residues. CDR3 loop: CASSPGLKNTEAFF. For the CDR3, the DNA is TGCGCCAGCAGCCCTGGACTGAAGAACACTGAAGCTTTCTTT.

The gene calls are TRBV19 and TRBJ1-1; no clear D gene. Germline V CDR1 and CDR2: LNHDA, SQIVND (reference sequence). The V end lost 5 bases, the J end lost 5 bases, and 9 bases lay between the germline ends. This CDR3 spans 12 amino acids. CDR3 residues: CASSDLRTEAFF. CDR3 bases: TGTGCCAGTAGTGATTTGAGGACTGAAGCTTTCTTT.

The genes are TRBV4-3 and TRBJ1-2; TRBD1 matches 7 bases. The J segment lost 2 bases and the V segment lost 1 base, leaving 7 bases of the junction unmatched. The CDR3 totals 16 residues. The germline CDR1 and CDR2 sequences are LGHNA and YSLEER. This chain's CDR3 is CASSQGNRGLNYGYTF. CDR3 DNA: TGCGCCAGCAGCCAAGGAAACAGGGGCTTAAACTATGGCTACACCTTC.

This clone was seen only a few times. The chain couples TRBV7-9 to TRBJ1-2, with no clear D. V lost 5 bases, J lost 2 bases, and 15 bases lay in between. Germline-derived CDR1 and CDR2 are SEHNR and FQNEAQ (reference sequence). This CDR3 is 15 amino acids long. The CDR3 nucleotides are TGTGCCAGCAGCCTCATGCTTGGTCAGAACTATGGCTACACCTTC. Translated: CASSLMLGQNYGYTF.

The chain joins TRBV25-1 to TRBJ2-7, with D maybe TRBD2 (5 bases). The V gene lost 8 bases and the J gene lost 0 bases, with 14 bases spanning the gap. This CDR3 has 14 amino acids. Germline lookup yields CDR1 MGHDK and CDR2 SYGVNS. Here the CDR3 reads CASSQDWGSYEQYF. Written as DNA, the CDR3 is TGTGCCAGCTCTCAGGACTGGGGCTCCTACGAGCAGTACTTC.

This clone occurred a few times. The J gene is TRBJ2-7, the V gene TRBV27; D remains unclear. Germline loops: CDR1 MNHEY, CDR2 SMNVEV (reference sequence). The length of the CDR3 is 14 residues. Trimming took 1 base from V and 5 from J, leaving 12 bases between them. DNA for the CDR3: TGTGCCAGCAGTTTATGGCGGAATGGCGACGAGCAGTACTTC. Protein: CASSLWRNGDEQYF.

The rearrangement joins TRBV5-1 to TRBJ2-7, with D possibly TRBD2 on 6 matching bases. The CDR3 has 15 amino acids. The germline V gene encodes CDR1 SGHRS and CDR2 YFSETQ. V was clipped by 5 bases and J by 3 bases, with 18 bases between them. The CDR3 nucleotides read TGCGCCAGCAGGATTGGTGCGGGGAGTGGCTACGAGCAGTACTTC. Amino acids: CASRIGAGSGYEQYF.

This clone showed up just a few times. The rearrangement joins TRBV4-3 to TRBJ1-5; D is ambiguous. The CDR3 loop spans 15 amino acids. Germline V gene lookup returns CDR1 LGHNA and CDR2 YSLEER. The V gene lost 0 bases and the J gene lost 2 bases, with 8 bases spanning the gap. CDR3 sequence: CASSQDSGGNQPQHF. The CDR3 nucleotides are TGCGCCAGCAGCCAAGATTCGGGAGGCAATCAGCCCCAGCATTTT.

The chain employs TRBV4-3 and TRBJ1-4, with TRBD1 matching over 7 bases. CDR3 length equals 18 residues. Unmatched junction bases numbered 16, after V lost 2 bases and J lost 7 bases. Germline V gene lookup returns CDR1 LGHNA and CDR2 YSLEER. The CDR3 coding sequence is TGCGCCAGCAGCCAACGGACGCTTATGACAGGGAGGAGTGAAAAACTGTTTTTT. Amino acids: CASSQRTLMTGRSEKLFF.

The chain combines TRBV7-6 with TRBJ1-5; D possibly corresponds to TRBD1 (6 bases). V dropped 5 bases and J dropped 7 bases, with 15 bases sitting between them. Germline V gives CDR1 SGHVS, CDR2 FNYEAQ. The CDR3 sequence is 14 residues long. The CDR3 reads CASSLGAGTQPQHF. Written as DNA, the CDR3 is TGTGCCAGCAGCCTGGGGGCAGGGACCCAGCCCCAGCATTTT.

This clone was observed a few times. The chain employs TRBV14 and TRBJ1-4, with D unresolved. The CDR3 loop spans 13 amino acids. Trimming removed 1 base at V and 6 bases at J, with 6 bases between. Germline V gene lookup returns CDR1 SGHDN and CDR2 FVKESK. CDR3 residues: CASSQGQDEKLFF. The CDR3 nucleotides are TGTGCCAGCAGCCAAGGTCAGGATGAAAAACTGTTTTTT.

V and J are TRBV28 and TRBJ1-2; TRBD1 is a possible D gene (5 bases). Germline CDR1 and CDR2: MDHEN and SYDVKM. The CDR3 length is 12 residues. V gave up 3 bases and J gave up 8 bases, with 10 bases separating them. The CDR3 nucleotides are TGTGCCAGCAGTTTGCAGGGCCACGGCTACACCTTC. It is translated as CASSLQGHGYTF.

This rearrangement joins TRBV7-3 to TRBJ2-5; TRBD2 agrees at 13 bases. Germline V gene data show CDR1 as SGHTA and CDR2 as FQGTGA. V shed 5 bases and J 4 bases; nucleotides not matched to a gene: 4. This CDR3 is 15 amino acids long. The CDR3 region has the DNA TGTGCCAGCAGCACTAGCGGGGGGGGGTTAGAGACCCAGTACTTC. Its translation is CASSTSGGGLETQYF.